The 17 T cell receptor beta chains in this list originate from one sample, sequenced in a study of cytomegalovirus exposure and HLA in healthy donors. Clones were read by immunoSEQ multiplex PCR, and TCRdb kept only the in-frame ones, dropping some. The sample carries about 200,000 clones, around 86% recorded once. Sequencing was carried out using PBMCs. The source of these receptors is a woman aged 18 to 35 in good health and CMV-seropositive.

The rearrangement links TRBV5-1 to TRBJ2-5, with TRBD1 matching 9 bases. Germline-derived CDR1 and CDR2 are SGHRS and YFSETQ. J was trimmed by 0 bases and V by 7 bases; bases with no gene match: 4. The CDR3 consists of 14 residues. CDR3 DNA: TGCGCCAGCGGGGGGACAGGGAACCAAGAGACCCAGTACTTC. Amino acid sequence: CASGGTGNQETQYF.

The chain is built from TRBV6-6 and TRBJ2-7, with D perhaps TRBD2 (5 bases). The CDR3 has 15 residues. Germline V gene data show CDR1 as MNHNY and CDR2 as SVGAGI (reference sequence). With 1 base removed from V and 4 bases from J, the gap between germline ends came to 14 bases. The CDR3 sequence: CASSYYPSGSYEQYF. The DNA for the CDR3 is TGTGCCAGCAGTTACTACCCCAGCGGATCGTACGAGCAGTACTTC.

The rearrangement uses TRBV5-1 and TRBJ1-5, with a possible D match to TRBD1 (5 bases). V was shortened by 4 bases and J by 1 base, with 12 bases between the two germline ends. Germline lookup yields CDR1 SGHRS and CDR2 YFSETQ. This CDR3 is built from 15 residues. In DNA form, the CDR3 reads TGCGCCAGCAGCCCGGCGGGGGGGAGCAATCAGCCCCAGCATTTT. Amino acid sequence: CASSPAGGSNQPQHF.

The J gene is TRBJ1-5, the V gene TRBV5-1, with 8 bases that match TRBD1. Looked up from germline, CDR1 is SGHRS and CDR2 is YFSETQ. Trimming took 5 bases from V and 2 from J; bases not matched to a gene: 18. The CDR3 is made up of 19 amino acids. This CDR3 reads CASSSQDRAWGQGNQPQHF. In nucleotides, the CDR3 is TGCGCCAGCAGTTCCCAGGACAGGGCATGGGGTCAGGGCAATCAGCCCCAGCATTTT. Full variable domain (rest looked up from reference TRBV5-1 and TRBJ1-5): KAGVTQTPRYLIKTRGQQVTLSCSPISGHRSVSWYQQTPGQGLQFLFEYFSETQRNKGNFPGRFSGRQFSNSRSEMNVSTLELGDSALYLCASSSQDRAWGQGNQPQHFGDGTRLSIL.

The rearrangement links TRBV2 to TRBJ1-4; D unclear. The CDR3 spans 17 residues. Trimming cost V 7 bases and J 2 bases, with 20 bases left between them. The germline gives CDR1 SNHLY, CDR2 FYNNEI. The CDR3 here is CASTRSEYPGTNEKLFF. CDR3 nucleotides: TGTGCCAGCACCCGGAGTGAGTACCCTGGGACTAATGAAAAACTGTTTTTT.

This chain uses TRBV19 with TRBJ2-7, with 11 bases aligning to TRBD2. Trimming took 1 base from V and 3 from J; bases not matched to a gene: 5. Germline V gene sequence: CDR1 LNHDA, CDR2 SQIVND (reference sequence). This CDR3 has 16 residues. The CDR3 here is CASSIVAGGSYYEQYF. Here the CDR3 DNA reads TGTGCCAGTAGTATAGTAGCGGGAGGGTCGTACTACGAGCAGTACTTC. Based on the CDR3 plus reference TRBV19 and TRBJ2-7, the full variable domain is DGGITQSPKYLFRKEGQNVTLSCEQNLNHDAMYWYRQDPGQGLRLIYYSQIVNDFQKGDIAEGYSVSREKKESFPLTVTSAQKNPTAFYLCASSIVAGGSYYEQYFGPGTRLTVT.

CDR3 bases: TGTGCCAGCAGATCGGGGAACACTGAAGCTTTCTTT. It specifies CASRSGNTEAFF. V is TRBV6-5 and J is TRBJ1-1; the D is unclear. CDR1 MNHEY and CDR2 SVGAGI come from the germline V gene. The CDR3 is 12 residues long. V was cut by 6 bases and J by 1 base, with 6 bases left in between.

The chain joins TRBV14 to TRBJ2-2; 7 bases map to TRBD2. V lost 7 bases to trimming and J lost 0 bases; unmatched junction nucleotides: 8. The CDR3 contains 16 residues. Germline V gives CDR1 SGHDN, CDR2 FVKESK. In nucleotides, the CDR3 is TGTGCCAGCATGAGGGCGGGGGTATCGAACACCGGGGAGCTGTTTTTT. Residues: CASMRAGVSNTGELFF.

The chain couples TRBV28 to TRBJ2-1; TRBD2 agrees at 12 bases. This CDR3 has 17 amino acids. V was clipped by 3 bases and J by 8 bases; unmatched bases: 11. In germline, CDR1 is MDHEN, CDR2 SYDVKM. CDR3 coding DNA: TGTGCCAGCAGTTTCTCCCCGCTAGCGGGAGGGATCTATGAGCAGTTCTTC. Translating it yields CASSFSPLAGGIYEQFF.

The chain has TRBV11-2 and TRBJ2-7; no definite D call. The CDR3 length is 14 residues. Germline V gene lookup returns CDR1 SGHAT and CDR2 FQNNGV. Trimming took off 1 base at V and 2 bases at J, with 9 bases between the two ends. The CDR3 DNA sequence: TGTGCCAGCAGCTTAGTTGGCCTTACCTACGAGCAGTACTTC. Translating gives CASSLVGLTYEQYF.

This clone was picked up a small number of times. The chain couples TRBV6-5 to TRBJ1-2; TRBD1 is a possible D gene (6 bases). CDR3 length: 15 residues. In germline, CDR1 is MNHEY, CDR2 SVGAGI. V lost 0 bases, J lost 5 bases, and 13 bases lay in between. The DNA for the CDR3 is TGTGCCAGCAGTTACTCGATTACAGGGCGATATGGCTACACCTTC. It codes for CASSYSITGRYGYTF.

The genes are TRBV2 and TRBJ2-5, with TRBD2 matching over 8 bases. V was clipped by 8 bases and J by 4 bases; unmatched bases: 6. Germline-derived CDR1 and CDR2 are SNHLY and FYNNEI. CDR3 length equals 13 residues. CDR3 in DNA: TGTGCCAGCCTGGCCGGGAGGGGAGAGACCCAGTACTTC. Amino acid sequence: CASLAGRGETQYF. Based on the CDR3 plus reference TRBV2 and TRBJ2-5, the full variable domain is EPEVTQTPSHQVTQMGQEVILRCVPISNHLYFYWYRQILGQKVEFLVSFYNNEISEKSEIFDDQFSVERPDGSNFTLKIRSTKLEDSAMYFCASLAGRGETQYFGPGTRLLVL.

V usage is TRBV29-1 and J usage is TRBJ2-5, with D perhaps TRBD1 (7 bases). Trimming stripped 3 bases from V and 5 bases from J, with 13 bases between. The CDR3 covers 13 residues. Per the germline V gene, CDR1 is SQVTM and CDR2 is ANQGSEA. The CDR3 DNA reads TGCAGCGTTGAGGAGGGGGCAAGGGAGACCCAGTACTTC. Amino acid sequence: CSVEEGARETQYF.

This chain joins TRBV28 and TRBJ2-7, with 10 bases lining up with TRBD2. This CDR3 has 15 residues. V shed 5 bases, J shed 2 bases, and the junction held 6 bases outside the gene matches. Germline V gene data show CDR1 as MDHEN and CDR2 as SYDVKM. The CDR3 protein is CASSTSGTLPYEQYF. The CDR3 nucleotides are TGTGCCAGCAGTACTAGCGGGACGCTACCCTACGAGCAGTACTTC.

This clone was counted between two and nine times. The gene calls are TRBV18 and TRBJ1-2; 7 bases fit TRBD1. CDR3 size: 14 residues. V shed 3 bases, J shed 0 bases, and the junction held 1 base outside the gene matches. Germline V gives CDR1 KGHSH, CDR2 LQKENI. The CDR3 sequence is CASSPGQTNYGYTF. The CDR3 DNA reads TGTGCCAGCTCACCGGGACAGACTAACTATGGCTACACCTTC.

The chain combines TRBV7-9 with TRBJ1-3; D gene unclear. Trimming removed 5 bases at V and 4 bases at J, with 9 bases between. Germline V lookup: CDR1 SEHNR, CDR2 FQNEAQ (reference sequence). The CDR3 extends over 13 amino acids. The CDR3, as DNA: TGTGCCAGCAGCCCCCCCGGGGGAAACACCATATATTTT. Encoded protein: CASSPPGGNTIYF. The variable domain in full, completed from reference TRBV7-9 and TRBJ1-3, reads DTGVSQNPRHKITKRGQNVTFRCDPISEHNRLYWYRQTLGQGPEFLTYFQNEAQLEKSRLLSDRFSAERPKGSFSTLEIQRTEQGDSAMYLCASSPPGGNTIYFGEGSWLTVV.

DNA for the CDR3: TGCGCCAGCAGCCAGACAGGGGTGGCCCTTGAAGCTTTCTTT. Translation: CASSQTGVALEAFF. V is TRBV4-1 and J is TRBJ1-1; 8 bases fit TRBD1. The CDR3 contains 14 residues. With 3 bases clipped from V and 7 bases from J, the junction kept 7 bases outside the gene matches. From germline, CDR1 is MGHRA and CDR2 YSYEKL.